The 9 T cell receptor beta chains reported below all come from one sample, sequenced in a study of blood T cell repertoires in COVID-19. The table came from immunoSEQ multiplex PCR; TCRdb's copy has only in-frame clones and leaves some out. The sample lists 490,000 or so clones, about 88% occurring once. Sequencing was done on a sample of PBMCs or T cells enriched from blood (not recorded which). These TCRs come from a woman aged 60-75 years who had recovered from COVID-19.

The chain combines TRBV3-1 (or the pseudogene TRBV3-2) with TRBJ1-4; 8 nucleotides agree with TRBD1. This CDR3 is 13 amino acids long. V lost 3 bases, J lost 10 bases, and 4 bases stayed unmatched. The germline gives CDR1 LGHDT, CDR2 YNNKEL (reference sequence). This CDR3 reads CASSQDRVGKLFF. In DNA form, the CDR3 reads TGTGCCAGCAGCCAGGACAGGGTAGGAAAACTGTTTTTT.

This chain links TRBV5-1 with TRBJ1-2; TRBD1 matches at 8 bases. The CDR3 is 15 amino acids. Losses at the gene ends were 0 bases for V and 6 bases for J; bases not matched to a gene: 7. CDR1 and CDR2 (germline): SGHRS, YFSETQ. CDR3 protein: CASSLDRGSTDGYTF. The CDR3 DNA is TGCGCCAGCAGCTTGGACAGGGGGAGTACGGATGGCTACACCTTC.

The J gene is TRBJ2-1, the V gene TRBV9, with D possibly matching TRBD1 (6 bases). The germline gives CDR1 SGDLS, CDR2 YYNGEE. V was trimmed by 0 bases and J by 2 bases, leaving 9 bases between them. CDR3 length: 15 residues. CDR3 nucleotide sequence: TGTGCCAGCAGCGTAGGGCAGGGGCCCTACAATGAGCAGTTCTTC. Translated: CASSVGQGPYNEQFF.

The gene calls are TRBV6-6 and TRBJ1-6, with 9 positions matching TRBD1. CDR3 size: 15 residues. Unmatched junction bases numbered 10, after V lost 6 bases and J lost 10 bases. Germline assignment: CDR1 MNHNY and CDR2 SVGAGI (reference sequence). As DNA, the CDR3 is TGTGCCAGCAGACCTCCGGGACAGGGTGTCTCACCCCTCCACTTT. Encoded protein: CASRPPGQGVSPLHF.

The chain links TRBV29-1 to TRBJ1-4; no clear D gene. Germline loops: CDR1 SQVTM, CDR2 ANQGSEA. This CDR3 spans 13 amino acids. V shed 6 bases and J shed 8 bases, with 16 bases lying between them. In DNA, the CDR3 is TGCAGCGTGAGCGGGATTGATAACGAAAAACTGTTTTTT. Its translation: CSVSGIDNEKLFF.

The rearrangement joins TRBV30 to TRBJ1-2, with D perhaps TRBD1 (5 bases). Germline CDR1 reads GTSNPN; CDR2 reads SVGIG (reference sequence). V lost 0 bases, J lost 1 base, and 18 bases lay in between. The CDR3 is 17 residues long. CDR3 region: CAWSVIGRGLLNYGYTF. Written as DNA, the CDR3 is TGTGCCTGGAGTGTAATAGGAAGGGGCCTCCTTAACTATGGCTACACCTTC.

V usage is TRBV19 and J usage is TRBJ2-2; D gene uncertain. The CDR3 runs 15 residues. Germline-derived CDR1 and CDR2 are LNHDA and SQIVND (reference sequence). The ends were cut back, 1 base at V and 6 bases at J, with 12 bases in the middle. The CDR3 protein is CASSIGAGWAGELFF. The CDR3 region has the DNA TGTGCCAGTAGTATAGGGGCCGGATGGGCCGGGGAGCTGTTTTTT.

This chain uses TRBV28 with TRBJ1-2, with D perhaps TRBD1 (6 bases). Germline CDR1 is MDHEN and CDR2 is SYDVKM. There are 11 residues in the CDR3. Deletions cut 10 bases from V and 7 bases from J, with 13 bases between. CDR3 nucleotides: TGTGCCATTGGACAGTGGACTGGCTACACCTTC. Translating it yields CAIGQWTGYTF.

This clone was seen once. The J gene is TRBJ1-5, the V gene TRBV5-1, with a tentative D call TRBD1 (6 bases). The CDR3 totals 13 residues. Trimming took 5 bases from V and 6 from J, leaving 12 bases between them. Germline assignment: CDR1 SGHRS and CDR2 YFSETQ. CDR3 DNA sequence: TGCGCCAGCAGTCTGGGGGGGGCTCAGCCCCAGCATTTT. Translation: CASSLGGAQPQHF. Variable domain in full (rest from reference TRBV5-1 and TRBJ1-5): KAGVTQTPRYLIKTRGQQVTLSCSPISGHRSVSWYQQTPGQGLQFLFEYFSETQRNKGNFPGRFSGRQFSNSRSEMNVSTLELGDSALYLCASSLGGAQPQHFGDGTRLSIL.